This T cell receptor (beta chain) originates from a study of T cell repertoires in cytomegalovirus infection. General study results and limits: HLA-C-restricted CMV-specific TCR beta clonotypes were dominant in the ex vivo response. Cumulated frequencies of public TCR beta families served to identify carriers of CMV plus the relevant HLA.

TCRdb itself ran the reads through MiXCR, one entry per CDR3 protein. The table records approximately 270,000 distinct CDR3 sequences, less than 25% of them present only once. V lost 4 bases and J lost 5, with 20 bases in between. Germline CDR1 is MNHNY and CDR2 is SVGAGI (reference sequence). This CDR3 is built from 16 residues. This clonotype was seen a handful of times. Antigen specificity is unknown. The J gene is TRBJ2-5, the V gene TRBV6-6, with a weak D call TRBD1 (5 bases). The source was cultured PBMCs, collected from culture after CMV antigen stimulation. This TCR derives from a human donor in good health (CMV status not recorded). Some clones in this sample may be carry-over from other donors' samples. This CDR3 is CASSSHMTAPEETQYF. CDR3 DNA sequence: TGTGCCAGCAGTTCCCATATGACAGCCCCCGAGGAGACCCAGTACTTC.